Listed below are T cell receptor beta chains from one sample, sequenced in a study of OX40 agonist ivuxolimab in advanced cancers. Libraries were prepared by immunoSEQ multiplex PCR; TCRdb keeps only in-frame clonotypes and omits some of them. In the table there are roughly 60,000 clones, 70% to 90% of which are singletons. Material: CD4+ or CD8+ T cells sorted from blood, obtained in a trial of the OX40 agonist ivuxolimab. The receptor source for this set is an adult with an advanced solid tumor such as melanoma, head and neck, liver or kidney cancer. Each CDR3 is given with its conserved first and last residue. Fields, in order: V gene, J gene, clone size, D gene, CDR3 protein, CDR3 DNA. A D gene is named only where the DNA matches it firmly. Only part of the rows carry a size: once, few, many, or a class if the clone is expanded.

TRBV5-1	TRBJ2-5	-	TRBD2	CASSEGLAGGGETQYF	TGCGCCAGCAGCGAGGGACTAGCGGGGGGCGGGGAGACCCAGTACTTC
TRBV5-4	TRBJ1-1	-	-	CASSSRASQPEAFF	TGTGCCAGCAGCTCCCGGGCCAGTCAGCCTGAAGCTTTCTTT
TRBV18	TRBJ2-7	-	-	CASSLSGTHLTYEQYF	TGTGCCAGCTCACTTTCAGGGACCCATCTAACCTACGAGCAGTACTTC
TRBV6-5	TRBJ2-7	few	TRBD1	CASSRRDRGFDEQYF	TGTGCCAGCAGTCGCCGGGACAGGGGATTCGACGAGCAGTACTTC
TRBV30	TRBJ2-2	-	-	CAWRADSNTGELFF	TGTGCCTGGAGGGCCGATTCGAACACCGGGGAGCTGTTTTTT
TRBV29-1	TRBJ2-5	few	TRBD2	CSADSGTIQETQYF	TGCAGCGCAGATAGCGGGACGATACAAGAGACCCAGTACTTC
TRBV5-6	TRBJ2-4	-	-	CASSLRILLAKNIQYF	TGTGCCAGCAGCCTCCGTATCTTACTAGCCAAAAACATTCAGTACTTC
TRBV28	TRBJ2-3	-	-	CASGFTDTQYF	TGTGCCAGCGGGTTTACAGATACGCAGTATTTT
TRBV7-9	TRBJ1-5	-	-	CASSFTNQPQHF	TGTGCCAGCAGCTTCACCAATCAGCCCCAGCATTTT
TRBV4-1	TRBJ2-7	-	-	CASSHSSTVIYEQYF	TGCGCCAGCAGCCACTCATCGACAGTCATCTACGAGCAGTACTTC
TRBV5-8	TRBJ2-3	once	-	CASSRRSGAGTDTQYF	TGTGCCAGCAGCCGGCGGTCGGGGGCGGGCACAGATACGCAGTATTTT
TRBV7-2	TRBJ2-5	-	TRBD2	CASSSRLAGGPRQETQYF	TGTGCCAGCAGCTCCCGACTAGCGGGAGGGCCGCGGCAAGAGACCCAGTACTTC
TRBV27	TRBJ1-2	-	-	CASSLKSSVGVLTNYGYTF	TGTGCCAGCAGTTTAAAGTCGAGCGTCGGGGTACTCACTAACTATGGCTACACCTTC
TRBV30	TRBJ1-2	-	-	CALGPGRAVYGYTF	TGTGCCTTGGGCCCGGGCAGGGCGGTGTATGGCTACACCTTC
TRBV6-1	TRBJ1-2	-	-	CASSELLRGGYTF	TGTGCCAGCAGTGAACTTTTGCGGGGCGGCTACACCTTC
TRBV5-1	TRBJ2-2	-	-	CASSWQGGTGELFF	TGCGCCAGCAGCTGGCAGGGGGGCACCGGGGAGCTGTTTTTT
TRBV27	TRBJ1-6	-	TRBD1	CASTEGDRASPLHF	TGTGCCAGCACCGAAGGGGACAGGGCCTCACCCCTCCACTTT
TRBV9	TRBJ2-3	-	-	CASSVESTGHGDTQYF	TGTGCCAGCAGCGTAGAGTCCACCGGACACGGAGATACGCAGTATTTT
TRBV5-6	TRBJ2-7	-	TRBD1	CASSAGTGVSYEQYF	TGTGCCAGCAGCGCCGGGACAGGGGTCTCCTACGAGCAGTACTTC
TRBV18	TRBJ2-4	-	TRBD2	CASSAAQREVVNIQYF	TGTGCCAGCTCAGCCGCCCAGCGGGAGGTCGTCAACATTCAGTACTTC
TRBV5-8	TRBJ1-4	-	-	CASSAKGTTNEKLFF	TGTGCCAGCAGCGCCAAAGGGACAACTAATGAAAAACTGTTTTTT
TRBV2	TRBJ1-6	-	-	CASISGEGGAYNSPLHF	TGTGCCAGCATTTCGGGGGAGGGGGGAGCCTATAATTCACCCCTCCACTTT
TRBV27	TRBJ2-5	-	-	CASSFRPQETQYF	TGTGCCAGCAGTTTCAGGCCCCAAGAGACCCAGTACTTC
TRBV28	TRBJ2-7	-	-	CATMRGAYEQYF	TGTGCCACAATGCGAGGGGCCTACGAGCAGTACTTC
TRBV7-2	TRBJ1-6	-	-	CASSLAGQGNSPLHF	TGTGCCAGCAGCTTAGCTGGGCAGGGTAATTCACCCCTCCACTTT
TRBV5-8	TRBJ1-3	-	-	CASSLIRGAGNTIYF	TGTGCCAGCAGCTTGATCCGGGGAGCTGGAAACACCATATATTTT
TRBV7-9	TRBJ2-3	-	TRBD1	CASSLGTGGYTDTQYF	TGTGCCAGCAGCTTAGGGACAGGGGGATACACAGATACGCAGTATTTT
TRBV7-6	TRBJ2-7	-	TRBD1	CASSLADRGAYEQYF	TGTGCCAGCAGCTTAGCAGACAGGGGGGCCTACGAGCAGTACTTC
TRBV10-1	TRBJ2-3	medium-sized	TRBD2	CASSGTSGNTQYF	TGCGCCAGCTCCGGGACTAGCGGGAATACGCAGTATTTT
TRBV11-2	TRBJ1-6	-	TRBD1	CASSLGGGSPLHF	TGTGCCAGCAGCCTAGGAGGGGGCTCACCCCTCCACTTT
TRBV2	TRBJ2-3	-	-	CASSGIGDTQYF	TGTGCCAGCAGTGGGATTGGGGATACGCAGTATTTT
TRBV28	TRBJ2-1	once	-	CASSPTSPMQFF	TGTGCCAGCAGTCCAACTTCCCCAATGCAGTTCTTC
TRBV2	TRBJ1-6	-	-	CASSEALQGVSYNSPLHF	TGTGCCAGCAGTGAAGCGCTTCAGGGAGTATCCTATAATTCACCCCTCCACTTT
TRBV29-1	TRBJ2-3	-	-	CSVSTSSLRGPQYF	TGCAGCGTTAGTACTAGCAGCCTAAGAGGGCCGCAGTATTTT
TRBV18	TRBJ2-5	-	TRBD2	CASSPTSGQETRYF	TGTGCCAGCTCTCCGACTAGCGGGCAAGAGACCCGGTACTTC
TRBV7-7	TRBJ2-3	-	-	CASSFSGTTDTQYF	TGTGCTAGCAGCTTTAGCGGAACCACAGATACGCAGTATTTT
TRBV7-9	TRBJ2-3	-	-	CASSPGAPLSTDTQYF	TGTGCCAGCAGCCCGGGGGCCCCCCTTAGCACAGATACGCAGTATTTT
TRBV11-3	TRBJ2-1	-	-	CASSPDANEQFF	TGTGCCAGCAGCCCAGACGCCAATGAGCAGTTCTTC
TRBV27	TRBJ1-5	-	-	CASSEEPRGNQPQHF	TGTGCCAGCAGTGAGGAACCCAGGGGCAATCAGCCCCAGCATTTT
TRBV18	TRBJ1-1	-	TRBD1	CASSRQQGADTEAFF	TGTGCCAGCTCACGTCAACAGGGGGCCGACACTGAAGCTTTCTTT
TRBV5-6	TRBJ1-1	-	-	CASTQLGREDTEAFF	TGTGCCAGCACCCAACTTGGACGGGAGGACACTGAAGCTTTCTTT
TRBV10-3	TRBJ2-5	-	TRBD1	CAISPGQGETQYF	TGTGCCATCAGCCCGGGACAGGGAGAGACCCAGTACTTC
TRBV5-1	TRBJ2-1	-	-	CASSSGRGTANNEQFF	TGCGCCAGCAGCTCTGGCCGTGGGACGGCGAACAATGAGCAGTTCTTC
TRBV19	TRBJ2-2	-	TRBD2	CASRSGRAAGELFF	TGTGCCAGTCGTAGCGGGAGGGCCGCCGGGGAGCTGTTTTTT
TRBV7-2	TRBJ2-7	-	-	CASSAYAGYGAEQYF	TGTGCCAGCAGCGCCTATGCCGGGTACGGGGCCGAGCAGTACTTC
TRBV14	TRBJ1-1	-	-	CASSPTVNTEAFF	TGTGCCAGCAGTCCTACAGTGAACACTGAAGCTTTCTTT
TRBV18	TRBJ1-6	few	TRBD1	CASSPSPGDSYNSPLHF	TGTGCCAGCTCACCATCCCCTGGGGACAGCTATAATTCACCCCTCCACTTT
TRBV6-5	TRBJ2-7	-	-	CASRPPQGEQYF	TGTGCCAGCAGACCCCCCCAAGGCGAGCAGTACTTC
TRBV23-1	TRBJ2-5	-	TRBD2	CASSQSSSGTQYF	TGCGCCAGCAGTCAATCATCTAGCGGGACCCAGTACTTC
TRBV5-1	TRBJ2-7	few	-	CASSLAYSSYEQYF	TGCGCCAGCAGCTTGGCCTACAGCTCCTACGAGCAGTACTTC